This TCR beta chain was documented in a study of T cell responses to AZD1222 COVID-19 vaccine. Of note for this clone: Antigen: not known.

Data came from immunoSEQ multiplex PCR; TCRdb stores just in-frame clones and leaves some out. The table records roughly 96,000 clones, approximately 87% of them present only once. V lost 0 bases and J 0 bases, leaving 5 bases between the germline ends. Germline V gives CDR1 LNHDA, CDR2 SQIVND (reference sequence). The CDR3 runs to 14 residues. Regarding the study as a whole: Baseline antibody screening turned up just a handful of seropositive AZD1222 recipients.

The clonotype was recovered from an adult in good health. The chain couples TRBV19 to TRBJ1-1; D is unclear. The sample here was peripheral blood, taken on day 0 of AZD1222 vaccination. Written as DNA, the CDR3 is TGTGCCAGTAGTATAGACAGCGTGAACACTGAAGCTTTCTTT. This encodes CASSIDSVNTEAFF.